The 29 T cell receptor beta chains given below trace back to one sample, sequenced in a study of regulatory and conventional T cells in RAG deficiency. Genomic DNA came from blood conventional CD4+ T cells gated CD25-low CD127-high. Method: immunoSEQ multiplex PCR; TCRdb's copy keeps in-frame clones and lacks some. The profile shows 25,000 to 35,000 clones, about 95% of them singletons. The same specimen was also included in a second study, on regulatory T cells. That publication notes: The PCR used 52 TRBV and 13 TRBJ primers.

Sequenced material: CD25- CD4+ T cells sorted from blood. All receptors derive from a human donor in good health.

V usage is TRBV6-1 and J usage is TRBJ1-1, with D hard to call. V was pared by 3 bases and J by 1 base, with 9 bases between. From germline, CDR1 is MNHNS and CDR2 SASEGT. There are 14 residues in the CDR3. CDR3: CASSEDGRNTEAFF. The CDR3, as DNA: TGTGCCAGCAGTGAGGACGGGAGGAACACTGAAGCTTTCTTT.

This chain connects TRBV6-1 to TRBJ2-7, with TRBD2 matching over 10 bases. V shed 4 bases and J 9 bases; nucleotides not matched to a gene: 6. The CDR3 loop spans 13 amino acids. Germline assignment: CDR1 MNHNS and CDR2 SASEGT. The CDR3 region has the DNA TGTGCCAGCAGTGCGACTAGCGGGCCGGCGCAGTACTTC. Translation gives CASSATSGPAQYF.

This chain uses TRBV10-3 with TRBJ2-1; possibly TRBD2 for D (7 bases). The CDR3 runs 15 residues. The ends were cut back, 5 bases at V and 5 bases at J, with 16 bases in the middle. Germline V CDR1 and CDR2: ENHRY, SYGVKD. The CDR3 loop is CAISTSGGANNEQFF. CDR3 nucleotide sequence: TGTGCCATCAGTACCTCTGGGGGGGCCAACAATGAGCAGTTCTTC.

V and J are TRBV7-3 and TRBJ2-3, with TRBD2 matching 12 bases. This CDR3 has 16 amino acids. Trimming at V came to 2 bases and at J to 0 bases, leaving 0 bases not matched to a gene. Germline CDR1 is SGHTA and CDR2 is FQGTGA. CDR3 bases: TGTGCCAGCAGCTTACTAGCGGGGGGGAGCACAGATACGCAGTATTTT. Protein sequence: CASSLLAGGSTDTQYF.

The chain employs TRBV2 and TRBJ1-1, with D maybe TRBD1 (6 bases). The CDR3 length is 14 residues. Germline V lookup: CDR1 SNHLY, CDR2 FYNNEI. V lost 3 bases and J 4 bases, leaving 12 bases between the germline ends. This CDR3 is CASSDPGEGTEAFF. CDR3 bases: TGTGCCAGCAGTGATCCAGGGGAGGGCACTGAAGCTTTCTTT.

This clone showed up just once. The rearrangement joins TRBV6-1 to TRBJ2-2; 7 nucleotides line up with TRBD1. The germline CDR1 and CDR2 sequences are MNHNS and SASEGT. CDR3 size: 14 residues. With V trimmed by 6 bases and J by 6 bases, 7 bases remained unmatched. The DNA of the CDR3 is TGTGCCAGCAGGTGGGACCAGGGGGCCGGGGAGCTGTTTTTT. This translates into CASRWDQGAGELFF.

The chain joins TRBV19 to TRBJ1-5, with TRBD1 identical over 12 bases. This CDR3 region has 17 residues. V trimming: 3 bases; J trimming: 7 bases; junction bases outside the gene matches: 10. Germline-derived CDR1 and CDR2 are LNHDA and SQIVND (reference sequence). The CDR3 protein is CASSITGQGALGQPQHF. CDR3 in DNA: TGTGCCAGTAGTATTACGGGACAGGGGGCTCTGGGGCAGCCCCAGCATTTT. Full variable domain (missing parts from reference TRBV19 and TRBJ1-5): DGGITQSPKYLFRKEGQNVTLSCEQNLNHDAMYWYRQDPGQGLRLIYYSQIVNDFQKGDIAEGYSVSREKKESFPLTVTSAQKNPTAFYLCASSITGQGALGQPQHFGDGTRLSIL.

The rearrangement links TRBV6-5 to TRBJ1-1; 7 bases align to TRBD1. CDR1 is MNHEY and CDR2 is SVGAGI in the germline V gene. V lost 2 bases, J lost 0 bases, and 3 bases stayed unmatched. The CDR3 extends over 15 amino acids. As DNA, the CDR3 is TGTGCCAGCAGTTACGGCGACAGGGTGAACACTGAAGCTTTCTTT. Translation: CASSYGDRVNTEAFF.

The chain employs TRBV7-6 and TRBJ2-2; TRBD1 is a possible D gene (5 bases). Trimming removed 2 bases at V and 4 bases at J, with 8 bases between. Germline V gives CDR1 SGHVS, CDR2 FNYEAQ. The CDR3 is made up of 14 amino acids. The CDR3 nucleotides read TGTGCCAGCAGCTTAACAGGAAGCACCGGGGAGCTGTTTTTT. Its protein is CASSLTGSTGELFF.

The chain uses TRBV7-3 and TRBJ1-2, with 8 bases fitting TRBD1. CDR1 is SGHTA, CDR2 FQGTGA, per germline. The V gene end was trimmed by 5 bases and the J gene end by 6 bases; junction bases not matched to a gene: 5. The CDR3 length is 13 residues. The DNA of the CDR3 is TGTGCCAGCAGCCCCACAGGGGGGGATGGCTACACCTTC. It translates to CASSPTGGDGYTF.

This chain uses TRBV4-1 with TRBJ2-7; 7 bases agree with TRBD2. Per the germline V gene, CDR1 is MGHRA and CDR2 is YSYEKL. V dropped 0 bases and J dropped 6; count of bases not matched to a gene: 11. CDR3 length: 16 residues. The CDR3 bases are TGCGCCAGCAGCCAAGATTTCGGGGGGATTAGGGGCGAGCAGTACTTC. Protein product: CASSQDFGGIRGEQYF.

The chain carries TRBV7-9 and TRBJ1-5; maybe TRBD1 (6 bases). Trimming took off 5 bases at V and 7 bases at J, with 9 bases between the two ends. The germline V gene encodes CDR1 SEHNR and CDR2 FQNEAQ (reference sequence). The length of the CDR3 is 12 residues. CDR3 amino acids: CASSAGDQPQHF. DNA for the CDR3: TGTGCCAGCAGCGCAGGGGACCAGCCCCAGCATTTT.

The chain is built from TRBV4-1 and TRBJ2-1; TRBD2 is a possible D gene (5 bases). Per germline, CDR1 MGHRA and CDR2 YSYEKL. The CDR3 has 15 residues. V was trimmed by 1 base and J by 6 bases, leaving 13 bases between them. CDR3 amino acids: CASSQVSLARNEQFF. In DNA, the CDR3 is TGCGCCAGCAGCCAAGTTAGTCTAGCCCGCAATGAGCAGTTCTTC.

V and J are TRBV5-1 and TRBJ2-1, with 11 nucleotides matching TRBD2. Germline V CDR1 and CDR2: SGHRS, YFSETQ. The V segment lost 4 bases and the J segment 4 bases; nucleotides outside the gene matches: 4. This CDR3 has 15 amino acids. For the CDR3, the DNA is TGCGCCAGCAGCCTTCTAGCGGGGGGTTACAATGAGCAGTTCTTC. Translating gives CASSLLAGGYNEQFF. The entire variable domain, with the rest obtained from reference TRBV5-1 and TRBJ2-1, is as follows: KAGVTQTPRYLIKTRGQQVTLSCSPISGHRSVSWYQQTPGQGLQFLFEYFSETQRNKGNFPGRFSGRQFSNSRSEMNVSTLELGDSALYLCASSLLAGGYNEQFFGPGTRLTVL.

V is TRBV28 and J is TRBJ1-5; 7 nucleotides agree with TRBD1. Germline values: CDR1 MDHEN, CDR2 SYDVKM. The CDR3 totals 17 residues. V lost 2 bases, J lost 2 bases, and 9 bases stayed unmatched. CDR3 loop: CASSLRRDSSRNQPQHF. CDR3 DNA sequence: TGTGCCAGCAGTTTAAGGAGGGACAGTTCTCGCAATCAGCCCCAGCATTTT.

The V call is TRBV6-5, the J call TRBJ1-2, with unresolved D. The CDR3 is 14 residues long. Germline loops: CDR1 MNHEY, CDR2 SVGAGI. Between the trimmed V and J ends, which lost 3 bases and 1 base, there was a span of 9 bases. For the CDR3, the DNA is TGTGCCAGCAGTTATGGGCCGGTTAACTATGGCTACACCTTC. The encoded protein is CASSYGPVNYGYTF.

The chain carries TRBV15 and TRBJ1-3; TRBD1 is a possible D gene (5 bases). Germline V gene data show CDR1 as LNHNV and CDR2 as YYDKDF (reference sequence). Trimming left V 5 bases short and J 6 bases short, with 17 bases between. The CDR3 is 15 residues long. CDR3 bases: TGTGCCACCAGCTCCCGGGCGGAGGGGACAAACACCATATATTTT. This translates into CATSSRAEGTNTIYF.

This CDR3 is CASSWDSRYEQYF. DNA of the CDR3: TGTGCCAGCAGTTGGGACAGCCGTTACGAGCAGTACTTC. The chain has TRBV27 and TRBJ2-7, with 7 bases that match TRBD1. Germline CDR1 MNHEY, CDR2 SMNVEV (reference sequence). J was trimmed by 4 bases and V by 4 bases; bases with no gene match: 4. The CDR3 is made up of 13 amino acids.

The V call is TRBV4-2, the J call TRBJ2-5; TRBD1 aligns across 9 bases. The CDR3 covers 16 residues. Per the germline V gene, CDR1 is LGHNA and CDR2 is YNFKEQ. Germline trimming cut 1 base from V and 4 bases from J; bases unmatched to any gene: 7. This chain's CDR3 is CASSQGGDRVRETQYF. The DNA of the CDR3 is TGTGCCAGCAGCCAAGGCGGGGACAGGGTCAGAGAGACCCAGTACTTC.

The rearrangement joins TRBV7-9 to TRBJ1-3; possibly TRBD1 for D (6 bases). CDR3 size: 15 residues. V dropped 5 bases and J dropped 1 base, with 12 bases sitting between them. CDR1 and CDR2 (germline): SEHNR, FQNEAQ (reference sequence). The CDR3 region is CASSVQGASGNTIYF. The CDR3 DNA reads TGTGCCAGCAGCGTACAGGGAGCATCTGGAAACACCATATATTTT.

The chain uses TRBV19 and TRBJ2-6; 8 bases are a match to TRBD2. The CDR3 is made up of 16 amino acids. The ends lost 4 bases at V and 0 bases at J; junction bases unmatched: 2. Germline V lookup: CDR1 LNHDA, CDR2 SQIVND (reference sequence). The CDR3 protein is CASSSAGGSGANVLTF. The CDR3 bases are TGTGCCAGTAGTAGTGCGGGAGGCTCTGGGGCCAACGTCCTGACTTTC.

V gene TRBV15 combines with J gene TRBJ1-4, with D uncertain. This CDR3 contains 12 residues. The germline CDR1 and CDR2 sequences are LNHNV and YYDKDF (reference sequence). Trimming took off 2 bases at V and 5 bases at J, with 3 bases between the two ends. This chain's CDR3 is CATSRLNEKLFF. In DNA, the CDR3 is TGTGCCACCAGCAGATTAAATGAAAAACTGTTTTTT.

The chain recombines TRBV5-1 with TRBJ2-7; D possibly corresponds to TRBD1 (6 bases). Trimming cost V 4 bases and J 7 bases, with 15 bases left between them. There are 13 residues in the CDR3. Germline loops: CDR1 SGHRS, CDR2 YFSETQ. The CDR3 loop is CASSEGHLMEQYF. CDR3 in DNA: TGCGCCAGCAGCGAGGGACACCTCATGGAGCAGTACTTC. The complete variable domain, with remaining parts taken from reference TRBV5-1 and TRBJ2-7, reads KAGVTQTPRYLIKTRGQQVTLSCSPISGHRSVSWYQQTPGQGLQFLFEYFSETQRNKGNFPGRFSGRQFSNSRSEMNVSTLELGDSALYLCASSEGHLMEQYFGPGTRLTVT.

This clone was observed once. The CDR3 DNA is TGTGCCAGCAGTTACCGGCAGGGCACAGATACGCAGTATTTT. Amino acids: CASSYRQGTDTQYF. The rearrangement links TRBV6-5 to TRBJ2-3; unclear D gene. From germline, CDR1 is MNHEY and CDR2 SVGAGI. The CDR3 runs to 14 residues. Deletions cut 2 bases from V and 1 base from J, with 7 bases between.

The chain has TRBV5-4 and TRBJ2-4; D is possibly TRBD2 (5 bases). Trimming pared 1 base from V and 1 base from J, leaving 9 bases between. The germline gives CDR1 SGHNT, CDR2 YYREEE (reference sequence). CDR3 length: 15 amino acids. In DNA, the CDR3 is TGTGCCAGCAGCTTGAAACTAGTGGCCAAAAACATTCAGTACTTC. It specifies CASSLKLVAKNIQYF.

The chain links TRBV4-1 to TRBJ2-3; 10 bases map to TRBD2. The V and J ends lost 4 bases and 4 bases, in that order; junction bases with no gene match: 5. The CDR3 has 15 residues. Germline CDR1 and CDR2: MGHRA and YSYEKL. This CDR3 reads CASSLSGLAPDTQYF. DNA of the CDR3: TGCGCCAGCAGCCTCTCGGGACTAGCGCCAGATACGCAGTATTTT.

V and J are TRBV2 and TRBJ1-1; the D is unclear. The germline V gene has CDR1 SNHLY and CDR2 FYNNEI. Deletions cut 8 bases from V and 2 bases from J, with 12 bases between. CDR3 length: 13 amino acids. Here the CDR3 DNA reads TGTGCCAGCCGGCGGGCAGTCAACACTGAAGCTTTCTTT. Translation: CASRRAVNTEAFF.

The chain uses TRBV11-2 and TRBJ2-2; the D gene is possibly TRBD1 (6 bases). The CDR3 spans 16 residues. CDR1 and CDR2 (germline): SGHAT, FQNNGV. V dropped 5 bases and J dropped 1 base, with 14 bases sitting between them. CDR3: CASSPRQALNTGELFF. The DNA for the CDR3 is TGTGCCAGCAGCCCTAGACAGGCTTTGAACACCGGGGAGCTGTTTTTT.

The chain carries TRBV28 and TRBJ2-3; 10 bases match TRBD1. CDR3 length: 16 amino acids. V lost 7 bases, J lost 4 bases, and 11 bases stayed unmatched. The V gene's germline CDR1 is MDHEN and CDR2 SYDVKM. The CDR3, as DNA: TGTGCCAGCACCAAGGGGGACAGGGGTGGGGCAGATACGCAGTATTTT. Its translation is CASTKGDRGGADTQYF.